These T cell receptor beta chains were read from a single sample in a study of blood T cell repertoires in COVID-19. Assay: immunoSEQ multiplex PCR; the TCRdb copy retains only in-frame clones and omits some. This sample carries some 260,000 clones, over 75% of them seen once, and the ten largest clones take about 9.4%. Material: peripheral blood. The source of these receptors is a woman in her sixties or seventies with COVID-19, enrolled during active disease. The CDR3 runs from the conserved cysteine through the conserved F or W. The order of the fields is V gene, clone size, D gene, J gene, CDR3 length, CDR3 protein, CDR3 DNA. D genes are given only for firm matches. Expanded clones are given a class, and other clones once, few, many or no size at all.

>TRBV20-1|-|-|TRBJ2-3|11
CSASGPDTQYF
TGCAGTGCTAGTGGGCCAGATACGCAGTATTTT
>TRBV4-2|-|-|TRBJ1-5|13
CASSQDDRGPQHF
TGTGCCAGCAGCCAAGACGATCGAGGGCCCCAGCATTTT
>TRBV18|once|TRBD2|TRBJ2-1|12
CASGRARNEQFF
TGTGCCAGCGGGAGGGCTCGCAATGAGCAGTTCTTC
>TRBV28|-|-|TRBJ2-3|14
CASSPGFSTDTQYF
TGTGCCAGCAGTCCGGGATTTAGCACAGATACGCAGTATTTT
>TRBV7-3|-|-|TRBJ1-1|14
CASSLITQNTEAFF
TGTGCCAGCAGCTTAATTACTCAGAACACTGAAGCTTTCTTT
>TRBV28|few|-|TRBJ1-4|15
CASSSSGGGNEKLFF
TGTGCCAGCAGTTCCTCCGGGGGAGGAAATGAAAAACTGTTTTTT
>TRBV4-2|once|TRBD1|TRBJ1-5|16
CASSQVQQGRHQPQHF
TGTGCCAGCAGCCAAGTGCAACAGGGGAGGCATCAGCCCCAGCATTTT
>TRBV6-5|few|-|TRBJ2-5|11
CASTGAETQYF
TGTGCCAGCACAGGGGCAGAGACCCAGTACTTC
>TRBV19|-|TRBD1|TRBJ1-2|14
CASKMRQGGYGYTF
TGTGCCAGTAAGATGCGGCAGGGGGGCTATGGCTACACCTTC
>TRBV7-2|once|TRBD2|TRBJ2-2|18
CASSAKWTSGRATGELFF
TGTGCCAGCAGCGCAAAATGGACTAGCGGGAGGGCCACCGGGGAGCTGTTTTTT
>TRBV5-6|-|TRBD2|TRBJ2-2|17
CASSLKALREGLRELFF
TGTGCCAGCAGCTTAAAAGCGTTGCGGGAGGGCCTTAGGGAGCTGTTTTTT
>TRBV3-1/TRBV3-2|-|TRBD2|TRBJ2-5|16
CASSLGSSGRQETQYF
TGTGCCAGCAGCCTAGGTTCTAGCGGGAGGCAAGAGACCCAGTACTTC
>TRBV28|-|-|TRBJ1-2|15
CASSKTGGANYGYTF
TGTGCCAGCAGTAAGACAGGAGGTGCTAACTATGGCTACACCTTC
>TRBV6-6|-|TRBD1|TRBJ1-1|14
CASSYRGRDTEAFF
TGTGCCAGCAGTTACAGGGGGCGGGACACTGAAGCTTTCTTT
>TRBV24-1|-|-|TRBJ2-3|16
CATSDLQFASRDTQYF
TGTGCCACCAGTGATTTGCAATTCGCTAGCCGCGATACGCAGTATTTT
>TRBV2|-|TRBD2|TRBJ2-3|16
CASSELLAGGTDTQYF
TGTGCCAGCAGTGAATTACTAGCGGGAGGCACAGATACGCAGTATTTT
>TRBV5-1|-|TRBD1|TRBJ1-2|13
CASSFGQARGYTF
TGCGCCAGCAGCTTCGGACAGGCCCGTGGCTACACCTTC
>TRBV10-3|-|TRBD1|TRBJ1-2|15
CAISEGTGGIYGYTF
TGTGCCATCAGTGAAGGGACAGGGGGCATCTATGGCTACACCTTC
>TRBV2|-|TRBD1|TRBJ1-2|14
CASSELKGARVYTF
TGTGCCAGCAGTGAACTTAAGGGGGCGCGGGTATACACCTTC
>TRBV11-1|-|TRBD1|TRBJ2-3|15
CASSAWTGRTDTQYF
TGTGCCAGCAGCGCCTGGACAGGGCGGACAGATACGCAGTATTTT
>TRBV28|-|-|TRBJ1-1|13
CASSKNRVRTAFF
TGTGCCAGCAGTAAAAACAGGGTACGTACTGCTTTCTTT
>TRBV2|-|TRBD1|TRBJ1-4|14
CASGRDREGEKLFF
TGTGCCAGCGGCCGGGACAGGGAGGGGGAAAAACTGTTTTTT